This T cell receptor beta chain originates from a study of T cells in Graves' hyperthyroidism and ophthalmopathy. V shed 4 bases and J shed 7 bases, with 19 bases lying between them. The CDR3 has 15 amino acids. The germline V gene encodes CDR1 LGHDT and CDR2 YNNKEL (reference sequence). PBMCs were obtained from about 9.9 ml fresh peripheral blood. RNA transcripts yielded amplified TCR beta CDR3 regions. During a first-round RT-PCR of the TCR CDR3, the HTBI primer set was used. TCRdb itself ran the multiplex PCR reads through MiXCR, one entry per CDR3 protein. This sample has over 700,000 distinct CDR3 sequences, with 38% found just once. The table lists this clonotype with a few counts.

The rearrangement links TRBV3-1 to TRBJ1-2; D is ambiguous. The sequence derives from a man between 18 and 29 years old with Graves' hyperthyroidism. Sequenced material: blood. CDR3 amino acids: CASSPKAARSFGYTF. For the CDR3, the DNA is TGTGCCAGCAGCCCTAAGGCGGCCAGGAGTTTTGGCTACACCTTC.